Each of the 12 T cell receptor beta chains below was sequenced from the same sample in a study of blood T cell repertoires in COVID-19. Libraries were prepared by immunoSEQ multiplex PCR; TCRdb keeps only in-frame clonotypes and omits some of them. In the table there are a few hundred thousand clones, about 88% of which are singletons. The sample taken for sequencing was PBMCs or T cells enriched from blood (not recorded which). The source is a young man with acute COVID-19.

With regard to this clone: Germline and junction disagree at one end, which may indicate a read error. This chain joins TRBV5-1 and TRBJ2-5; 8 nucleotides align to TRBD1. CDR1 is SGHRS and CDR2 is YFSETQ in the germline V gene. The CDR3 is made up of 14 amino acids. For the CDR3, the DNA is TGTGCCAGCAGCTTGTGGGACAGGACGGAGACCCAGTACTTC. Residues: CASSLWDRTETQYF.

The chain recombines TRBV28 with TRBJ1-1, with TRBD1 identical over 9 bases. V lost 4 bases to trimming and J lost 3 bases; unmatched junction nucleotides: 12. This CDR3 has 17 amino acids. Germline CDR1 and CDR2: MDHEN and SYDVKM. CDR3 sequence: CASSYLNRGQGYTEAFF. CDR3 sequence (DNA): TGTGCCAGCAGTTACTTAAACAGGGGGCAAGGCTACACTGAAGCTTTCTTT.

The chain combines TRBV19 with TRBJ1-5; D unclear. The CDR3 has 16 residues. The germline V gene has CDR1 LNHDA and CDR2 SQIVND (reference sequence). The V gene lost 1 base and the J gene lost 5 bases, with 15 bases spanning the gap. The CDR3, as DNA: TGTGCCAGTAGTATAGTCGGGTGGACTTTAGATCAGCCCCAGCATTTT. Translated: CASSIVGWTLDQPQHF.

The chain links TRBV7-2 to TRBJ1-2, with D possibly being TRBD1 (6 bases). Germline lookup yields CDR1 SGHTA and CDR2 FQGNSA. V was pared by 6 bases and J by 8 bases, with 13 bases between. CDR3 size: 12 residues. CDR3 residues: CASSSDRRGYTF. CDR3 bases: TGTGCCAGCAGTTCTGACAGGCGAGGCTACACCTTC.

This clone came up a few times. The CDR3 spells CASSQDRGRTEAFF. The CDR3 DNA sequence: TGTGCCAGCAGCCAGGACAGGGGAAGGACTGAAGCTTTCTTT. V usage is TRBV3-1 (or the pseudogene TRBV3-2) and J usage is TRBJ1-1; the match to TRBD1 covers 9 bases. The V gene end was trimmed by 3 bases and the J gene end by 5 bases; junction bases not matched to a gene: 4. Germline V gene data show CDR1 as LGHDT and CDR2 as YNNKEL (reference sequence). The CDR3 covers 14 residues.

CDR3 sequence: CASSIRSGGVRDTQYF. In DNA, the CDR3 is TGTGCCAGTAGTATAAGAAGCGGCGGGGTACGGGATACGCAGTATTTT. The chain is built from TRBV19 and TRBJ2-3; perhaps TRBD2 as D (6 bases). CDR1 LNHDA and CDR2 SQIVND come from the germline V gene (reference sequence). V was pared by 2 bases and J by 6 bases, with 18 bases between. The CDR3 extends over 16 amino acids.

The J gene is TRBJ2-2, the V gene TRBV15; D call uncertain. Germline lookup yields CDR1 LNHNV and CDR2 YYDKDF (reference sequence). V was cut by 0 bases and J by 2 bases, with 7 bases left in between. The CDR3 is made up of 15 amino acids. The CDR3 DNA follows: TGTGCCACCAGCAGAGATATTGTTAACACCGGGGAGCTGTTTTTT. Amino acids: CATSRDIVNTGELFF.

The V gene is TRBV29-1, the J gene TRBJ2-5; D ambiguous. The CDR3 runs to 12 residues. Germline V CDR1 and CDR2: SQVTM, ANQGSEA. V was clipped by 6 bases and J by 5 bases, with 13 bases between them. The CDR3 DNA reads TGCAGCGTCCGAAGTACCGGGGAGACCCAGTACTTC. It yields the protein CSVRSTGETQYF.

The V gene is TRBV7-3, the J gene TRBJ2-2; 7 bases line up with TRBD2. CDR3 length: 14 amino acids. The ends lost 7 bases at V and 7 bases at J; junction bases unmatched: 9. The V gene's germline CDR1 is SGHTA and CDR2 FQGTGA. The CDR3 here is CASKKDGRDGELFF. In DNA form, the CDR3 reads TGTGCCAGCAAGAAGGATGGGAGGGACGGGGAGCTGTTTTTT.

The chain is built from TRBV18 and TRBJ2-1; 14 nucleotides align to TRBD2. CDR3 length equals 15 residues. Germline trimming cut 3 bases from V and 6 bases from J; bases unmatched to any gene: 1. Per germline, CDR1 KGHSH and CDR2 LQKENI. CDR3 nucleotides: TGTGCCAGCTCACCGGGACTAGCGGGAGTCAATGAGCAGTTCTTC. Its protein product is CASSPGLAGVNEQFF.

The rearrangement uses TRBV5-1 and TRBJ2-7, with D possibly being TRBD2 (7 bases). Trimming pared 2 bases from V and 5 bases from J, leaving 17 bases between. Germline CDR1 SGHRS, CDR2 YFSETQ. The CDR3 spans 15 residues. The CDR3 reads CASSLTPGGLDEQYV. In nucleotides, the CDR3 is TGCGCCAGCAGCTTAACCCCGGGGGGCCTAGACGAGCAGTACGTC.

DNA for the CDR3: TGTGCCAGCAGCTCTGGACAGGGGGCCTATGAGCAGTTCTTC. Residues: CASSSGQGAYEQFF. J is TRBJ2-1 and V is TRBV7-2, with 11 bases lining up with TRBD1. Germline trimming cut 4 bases from V and 8 bases from J; bases unmatched to any gene: 4. Germline CDR1 SGHTA, CDR2 FQGNSA. The CDR3 consists of 14 residues.